Sequencing of this T cell receptor beta chain was carried out in a study of blood T cell repertoires in COVID-19. Study-wide background: T cells, B-cell-depleted T cells, or PBMCs supplied cDNA or gDNA.

In the original workflow: Amplification of reference gene primers provided the estimated nucleated cell counts. Using immunoSEQ multiplex PCR, the repertoire was profiled, and TCRdb retains in-frame clones only, with some absent. The DNA was the basis for D and trimming; V, J and clone size are from that table. The sample consists of about 46,000 clones, 80% to 90% of them appearing once. Losses at the gene ends were 2 bases for V and 9 bases for J; bases not matched to a gene: 9. CDR3 size: 14 residues. Per germline, CDR1 SGHNT and CDR2 YYREEE (reference sequence). Sequenced input: peripheral blood. This sequence originates from a woman older than 75 with COVID-19, enrolled during active disease. The V call is TRBV5-4, the J call TRBJ2-7; 9 bases fit TRBD1. The CDR3 is CASSFYRDRDGQYF. DNA of the CDR3: TGTGCCAGCAGCTTCTACCGGGACAGGGATGGGCAGTACTTC.